Each of the 19 T cell receptor beta chains below was sequenced from the same sample in a study of blood T cells in healthy people across ages. Primers used in a second PCR of roughly 6 to 12 cycles were a sample-barcoded 5' primer and a J-beta primer mix. TCRdb re-called the 5' RACE reads through MiXCR, storing one row per CDR3 protein. The sample lists fewer than 800,000 distinct CDR3 sequences, approximately 29% occurring once. Sample: blood. These TCRs come from a woman at least 80 years old in good health.

This clonotype was detected ten times or more. V is TRBV2 and J is TRBJ2-3; 9 bases line up with TRBD2. Germline V CDR1 and CDR2: SNHLY, FYNNEI. CDR3 size: 15 residues. With V trimmed by 4 bases and J by 5 bases, 7 bases remained unmatched. CDR3 loop: CASSGGAGGIDTQYF. The CDR3 DNA reads as TGTGCCAGCAGTGGGGGAGCGGGGGGAATAGATACGCAGTATTTT.

V usage is TRBV18 and J usage is TRBJ2-7; D remains ambiguous. The germline V gene encodes CDR1 KGHSH and CDR2 LQKENI. CDR3 length: 13 residues. The V and J ends lost 2 bases and 4 bases respectively, with 9 bases between them. This CDR3 reads CASSPGFFYEQYF. In DNA form, the CDR3 reads TGTGCCAGCTCACCAGGGTTCTTTTACGAGCAGTACTTC.

As for this clonotype: At one end, the junction sequence differs from germline, possibly due to a read error. The chain recombines TRBV5-1 with TRBJ2-1, with D unresolved. The CDR3 sequence is 12 residues long. CDR1 and CDR2 from the germline V gene are SGHRS and YFSETQ. Here the CDR3 reads CAGSLNYNEQFF. As DNA, the CDR3 is TGCGCCGGCAGTTTGAACTACAATGAGCAGTTCTTC.

This sequence joins TRBV5-1 and TRBJ1-1; D is possibly TRBD1 (6 bases). Trimming removed 0 bases at V and 6 bases at J, with 15 bases between. CDR3 length equals 15 residues. The germline gives CDR1 SGHRS, CDR2 YFSETQ. The CDR3 coding sequence is TGCGCCAGCAGCTTGGTGGGGGCGGACGTCGCTGAAGCTTTCTTT. This codes for CASSLVGADVAEAFF. Supplemented by reference TRBV5-1 and TRBJ1-1, the full variable domain reads KAGVTQTPRYLIKTRGQQVTLSCSPISGHRSVSWYQQTPGQGLQFLFEYFSETQRNKGNFPGRFSGRQFSNSRSEMNVSTLELGDSALYLCASSLVGADVAEAFFGQGTRLTVV.

This clonotype was observed at least ten times. The rearrangement links TRBV7-2 to TRBJ2-1; a possible D gene is TRBD1 (6 bases). The V and J ends lost 0 bases and 2 bases respectively, with 8 bases between them. CDR3 size: 15 residues. Germline CDR1 reads SGHTA; CDR2 reads FQGNSA. The CDR3 region has the DNA TGTGCCAGCAGCTTAGCCAGGGGTACCTACAATGAGCAGTTCTTC. Translating it yields CASSLARGTYNEQFF.

This clonotype has a handful of counts. The gene calls are TRBV3-1 and TRBJ2-7; 8 bases line up with TRBD1. The CDR3 contains 15 residues. J lost 2 bases, V lost 3 bases, and 6 bases had no gene match. CDR1 is LGHDT and CDR2 is YNNKEL in the germline V gene (reference sequence). This CDR3 reads CASSQAGQGPYEQYF. DNA for the CDR3: TGTGCCAGCAGCCAGGCCGGACAGGGACCCTACGAGCAGTACTTC.

The rearrangement links TRBV5-1 to TRBJ1-1; D ambiguous. V lost 7 bases and J 0 bases, leaving 10 bases between the germline ends. This CDR3 is built from 13 residues. The germline V gene encodes CDR1 SGHRS and CDR2 YFSETQ. The CDR3 spells CASQAFMNTEAFF. The CDR3 DNA is TGCGCCAGCCAGGCTTTTATGAACACTGAAGCTTTCTTT.

The DNA of the CDR3 is TGCGCCAGCAGCTTGGAGGTGATCGAAGAGACCCAGTACTTC. Protein product: CASSLEVIEETQYF. The chain carries TRBV5-1 and TRBJ2-5; D gene unclear. V was clipped by 0 bases and J by 3 bases, with 9 bases between them. This CDR3 contains 14 residues. Germline V gene data show CDR1 as SGHRS and CDR2 as YFSETQ.

This clonotype was detected ten times or more. The gene calls are TRBV20-1 and TRBJ1-2, with 9 bases fitting TRBD1. Looked up from germline, CDR1 is DFQATT and CDR2 is SNEGSKA (reference sequence). V lost 0 bases, J lost 4 bases, and 12 bases stayed unmatched. The CDR3 spans 17 residues. CDR3 residues: CSARDRGQGGMVYGYTF. CDR3 coding DNA: TGCAGTGCTAGAGATCGGGGACAGGGAGGTATGGTCTATGGCTACACCTTC.

In its sample, this clonotype was seen a few times. V is TRBV7-8 and J is TRBJ1-5; D is perhaps TRBD1 (6 bases). Germline values: CDR1 SGHVS, CDR2 FQNEAQ. The CDR3 consists of 15 residues. The V and J ends lost 0 bases and 4 bases respectively, with 10 bases between them. In DNA, the CDR3 is TGTGCCAGCAGCTTAGCCCGGACAGCAAATCAGCCCCAGCATTTT. Its translation is CASSLARTANQPQHF.

At least ten counts were recorded for this clonotype. This sequence joins TRBV5-1 and TRBJ2-3; tentative D call: TRBD1 (5 bases). The CDR3 is 17 amino acids. The V end was cut by 0 bases, the J end by 3 bases, with 17 bases between. In germline, CDR1 is SGHRS, CDR2 YFSETQ. CDR3 protein: CASSLANRGQGTDTQYF. The CDR3 DNA reads as TGCGCCAGCAGCTTGGCCAATAGGGGCCAAGGTACAGATACGCAGTATTTT.

The chain joins TRBV3-1 to TRBJ1-1, with D possibly matching TRBD1 (5 bases). From germline, CDR1 is LGHDT and CDR2 YNNKEL (reference sequence). Deletions cut 10 bases from V and 5 bases from J, with 26 bases between. The CDR3 spans 16 residues. CDR3 in amino acids: CATKGRQSFKGTEAFF. In nucleotides, the CDR3 is TGTGCCACCAAGGGTCGACAGAGTTTCAAAGGGACTGAAGCTTTCTTT.

The CDR3 bases are TGTGCCAGCAGCCTGGGACAGAGCAGAAACTATGGCTACACCTTC. It translates to CASSLGQSRNYGYTF. This sequence joins TRBV5-6 and TRBJ1-2; TRBD1 aligns across 7 bases. CDR1 is SGHDT and CDR2 is YYEEEE in the germline V gene. The junction had 8 bases not matched to a gene; V was cut back by 4 bases and J by 2 bases. This CDR3 region has 15 residues.

This clonotype was seen ten or more times. Here the CDR3 reads CATNTGTFDNEQFF. In nucleotides, the CDR3 is TGTGCCACGAACACCGGGACGTTTGACAATGAGCAGTTCTTC. The J gene is TRBJ2-1, the V gene TRBV6-6; D possibly uses TRBD1 or TRBD2 (5 bases each). This CDR3 is built from 14 residues. Trimming took 10 bases from V and 5 from J, leaving 18 bases between them. Germline V gene sequence: CDR1 MNHNY, CDR2 SVGAGI (reference sequence).

This clonotype showed up many times. This chain uses TRBV7-2 with TRBJ1-2; D remains unclear. The length of the CDR3 is 14 residues. V shed 2 bases and J shed 4 bases, with 11 bases lying between them. Per germline, CDR1 SGHTA and CDR2 FQGNSA. The CDR3: CASSLLVSSYGYTF. The CDR3 nucleotides are TGTGCCAGCAGCTTACTGGTCTCCTCCTATGGCTACACCTTC.

In regard to this clonotype: A single base separates this from a much larger clone, so it may be a read error. CDR3 loop: CASSYVQGVGGYIF. CDR3 DNA sequence: TGTGCCAGCAGTTATGTACAGGGAGTAGGCGGCTACATCTTC. This chain joins TRBV6-5 and TRBJ1-2; D possibly corresponds to TRBD1 (6 bases). CDR1 is MNHEY and CDR2 is SVGAGI in the germline V gene. This CDR3 spans 14 amino acids.

This clonotype was seen a few times. The chain has TRBV7-2 and TRBJ1-1; TRBD1 agrees at 8 bases. J lost 2 bases, V lost 1 base, and 3 bases had no gene match. This CDR3 contains 15 residues. Germline CDR1 and CDR2: SGHTA and FQGNSA. This CDR3 reads CASSLGDRRNTEAFF. In DNA, the CDR3 is TGTGCCAGCAGCTTAGGGGACAGGCGCAACACTGAAGCTTTCTTT.

As regards this clonotype: Since a much larger clone is just one base distant, this may be a read error. As DNA, the CDR3 is TGCAGTGCTCAGGATCGGTCGGCTAGCGGGGGCCGTAACAATGAGCAGTACTTC. Translation gives CSAQDRSASGGRNNEQYF. The chain joins TRBV20-1 to TRBJ2-5; 10 bases line up with TRBD2. CDR3 length: 18 residues. CDR1 is DFQATT and CDR2 is SNEGSKA in the germline V gene (reference sequence). Unmatched junction bases numbered 26, after V lost 5 bases and J lost 11 bases.

In this sample, this clonotype turned up many times. The chain employs TRBV9 and TRBJ2-7; TRBD1 or TRBD2 may be the D gene (5 bases each). V lost 3 bases, J lost 6 bases, and 22 bases lay in between. The CDR3 has 16 amino acids. Germline CDR1 SGDLS, CDR2 YYNGEE. CDR3 amino acids: CASSGRVGTPWREQYF. DNA for the CDR3: TGTGCCAGCAGCGGAAGGGTGGGGACGCCGTGGCGCGAGCAGTACTTC.